These 10 T cell receptor beta chains originate from one sample sequenced in a study of tumor-infiltrating lymphocytes in primary liver carcinoma. Both RNA and DNA were isolated together from 20-30 mg of bulk tissue that had not been sorted. Starting material of 500 ng total RNA yielded TCR beta cDNA via a constant-region primer. Sequencing libraries for TCR beta derived from three nested multiplex PCR rounds that used slightly modified ARM-PCR. Primers for the first two PCR rounds were TRBV1-TRBV30 forward primers and a C-beta reverse primer (roughly 9 cycles per round). TCRdb re-called the multiplex PCR reads through MiXCR, storing one row per CDR3 protein. The top ten clones hold roughly 25% of a sample with 50,000 or so distinct CDR3 sequences, around 77% of them seen once. Sequencing was carried out using liver tumor tissue from sampling region 5. As for subset: tumor region T5, tumor centre. Receptors originate from a middle-aged man with primary liver carcinoma and hepatitis B virus infection.

Points on this clonotype: Sequence at one end of the junction differs from germline and may be a read error. The chain combines TRBV6-5 with TRBJ1-2, with 8 positions matching TRBD1. CDR3 length: 15 residues. Germline CDR1 and CDR2: MNHEY and SVGAGI. The CDR3 loop reads CANSAPDRGNHGYTF. The CDR3 DNA sequence: TGTGCCAACAGTGCACCCGACAGGGGAAACCATGGCTACACCTTC.

With respect to this clonotype: A read error may account for a junction end that differs from germline. The chain couples TRBV5-1 to TRBJ2-3, with 8 bases fitting TRBD2. The CDR3 spans 14 residues. Germline V gene lookup returns CDR1 SGHRS and CDR2 YFSETQ. The CDR3 region is CTSSLLAGTDTQYF. CDR3 bases: TGCACCAGCAGTTTACTAGCGGGCACAGATACGCAGTATTTT.

This clonotype occurred once. This chain uses TRBV30 with TRBJ1-2, with D hard to call. The germline CDR1 and CDR2 sequences are GTSNPN and SVGIG (reference sequence). The ends were cut back, 5 bases at V and 8 bases at J, with 21 bases in the middle. CDR3 length equals 14 residues. CDR3 loop: CAWGTGSTKYGYTF. The DNA of the CDR3 is TGTGCCTGGGGAACCGGGTCTACTAAGTACGGCTACACCTTC. The variable domain in full, completed from reference TRBV30 and TRBJ1-2, reads SQTIHQWPATLVQPVGSPLSLECTVEGTSNPNLYWYRQAAGRGLQLLFYSVGIGQISSEVPQNLSASRPQDRQFILSSKKLLLSDSGFYLCAWGTGSTKYGYTFGSGTRLTVV.

The sample holds many counts of this clonotype. The chain employs TRBV29-1 and TRBJ2-2; 8 bases agree with TRBD1. CDR3 length: 12 amino acids. Trimming took 7 bases from V and 5 from J; bases not matched to a gene: 3. Germline CDR1 is SQVTM and CDR2 is ANQGSEA. The CDR3 coding sequence is TGCAGCGCCGACAGGGGAACCGGGGAGCTGTTTTTT. Translated: CSADRGTGELFF.

This clonotype showed up many times. The CDR3 coding sequence is TGTGCCAGCAGCTCCCCAAAAAACATTCAGTACTTC. Translated, it gives CASSSPKNIQYF. V gene TRBV7-9 combines with J gene TRBJ2-4; no firm D call. The CDR3 is 12 amino acids. Germline lookup yields CDR1 SEHNR and CDR2 FQNEAQ (reference sequence). The ends were cut back, 4 bases at V and 4 bases at J, with 5 bases in the middle.

The sample holds a few counts of this clonotype. The chain joins TRBV20-1 to TRBJ1-4; no reliable D call. Per germline, CDR1 DFQATT and CDR2 SNEGSKA (reference sequence). This CDR3 comprises 11 residues. Here the CDR3 reads CSADDNEKLFF. CDR3 bases: TGCAGCGCCGACGATAATGAAAAACTGTTTTTT.

This clonotype was recorded once. The chain couples TRBV29-1 to TRBJ2-5, with D perhaps TRBD2 (5 bases). V gave up 8 bases and J gave up 5 bases, with 24 bases separating them. The CDR3 is 15 residues long. Per the germline V gene, CDR1 is SQVTM and CDR2 is ANQGSEA. The DNA of the CDR3 is TGCAGCATTAAATCCGCGGCGGGTATATCGGAGACCCAGTACTTC. It yields the protein CSIKSAAGISETQYF.

About this clonotype itself: Relative to the germline gene, one junction end is altered; a read error may explain this. The chain combines TRBV29-1 with TRBJ1-2; D is unclear. CDR1 is SQVTM, CDR2 ANQGSEA, per germline. This CDR3 is 14 amino acids long. The CDR3 loop reads CNVEVDGPGIGCTF. Written as DNA, the CDR3 is TGCAACGTTGAAGTCGACGGACCCGGTATTGGCTGCACCTTC.

The sample holds one count of this clonotype. The junction differs from germline at one of its ends, possibly a read error. V gene TRBV11-1 combines with J gene TRBJ2-3; 10 bases line up with TRBD2. The CDR3 extends over 17 amino acids. Germline values: CDR1 SGHAT, CDR2 FQDESV (reference sequence). The CDR3 bases are TGTGCCGGCAGCTTAGCTCAGACTAGCGGGTCCACAGATACGAAGTATTTT. The encoded protein is CAGSLAQTSGSTDTKYF.

The V call is TRBV6-1, the J call TRBJ2-2, with 10 bases aligning to TRBD1. The trim removed 6 bases at V and 7 bases at J, leaving 8 bases unmatched. This CDR3 spans 15 amino acids. Germline CDR1 reads MNHNS; CDR2 reads SASEGT. CDR3 nucleotide sequence: TGTGCCAGCAGGACAGGGGGCGGGGGAGTCGGGGAGCTGTTTTTT. Protein sequence: CASRTGGGGVGELFF.